This record concerns one T cell receptor (beta chain) sequence. The sample comes from a study of cytomegalovirus exposure and HLA in healthy donors. The PCR employed 60 Vbeta primers together with 13 Jbeta primers. The assay was immunoSEQ multiplex PCR, and TCRdb's table has in-frame clones only and misses some. The sample lists 150,000 or so clones, about 75% seen once, with just under 1% in the top ten. The germline V gene encodes CDR1 LNHDA and CDR2 SQIVND (reference sequence). The CDR3 has 17 residues. The V and J ends lost 4 bases and 0 bases, in that order; junction bases with no gene match: 10.

The origin of this receptor is a woman in her 50s in good health and CMV-seropositive. This chain joins TRBV19 and TRBJ1-2, with TRBD1 matching over 8 bases. The sample was PBMCs. The CDR3 nucleotides are TGTGCCAGTAGTAGGGACAGGCGATCGAATACTAACTATGGCTACACCTTC. Encoded protein: CASSRDRRSNTNYGYTF.